Listed below are T cell receptor beta chains from one sample, sequenced in a study of cytomegalovirus exposure and HLA in healthy donors. Measured with immunoSEQ multiplex PCR; TCRdb has only the in-frame clones, and not every one. The sample shows fewer than 250,000 clones, almost 75% of them seen only once. The sequencing sample was made of PBMCs. The receptors were sampled from a woman aged 30 to 39 in good health and CMV-seropositive. CDR3s include the opening cysteine and the closing phenylalanine or tryptophan. A D gene is named only where the DNA matches it firmly. Not every row has a clone size; where given, it reads once, few, many or a size class.

v_gene	d_gene	abundance	j_gene	CDR3aa	CDR3nt
TRBV25-1	-	once	TRBJ2-3	CASLGGTGTDTQYF	TGTGCCAGCTTAGGGGGGACAGGCACAGATACGCAGTATTTT
TRBV2	TRBD2	once	TRBJ2-1	CASSEARASGSMRQFF	TGTGCCAGCAGTGAAGCGCGCGCTAGCGGGAGTATGAGGCAGTTCTTC
TRBV27	TRBD1	once	TRBJ1-1	CASSPGGQLNTEAFF	TGTGCCAGCAGTCCTGGGGGACAGTTGAACACTGAAGCTTTCTTT
TRBV27	-	-	TRBJ2-3	CASSPRTIRDTQYF	TGTGCCAGCAGTCCTAGGACTATCCGAGATACGCAGTATTTT
TRBV5-6	-	-	TRBJ1-2	CASRQAGAGVGYTF	TGTGCCAGCAGACAAGCGGGGGCGGGAGTGGGCTACACCTTC
TRBV7-9	TRBD2	-	TRBJ2-1	CASSARLAGARGPYNEQFF	TGTGCCAGCAGCGCTAGACTAGCGGGAGCCCGCGGGCCCTACAATGAGCAGTTCTTC
TRBV10-3	TRBD1	once	TRBJ1-2	CAISAGDRGAGYTF	TGTGCCATCAGTGCGGGGGACAGGGGTGCTGGCTACACCTTC
TRBV11-2	-	-	TRBJ2-3	CASSMDRGDTQYF	TGTGCCAGCAGCATGGATCGGGGAGATACGCAGTATTTT
TRBV7-9	TRBD2	few	TRBJ2-3	CSSSLGEGLAPTDTQYF	TGTTCCAGCAGCTTAGGGGAAGGACTAGCACCCACAGATACGCAGTATTTT
TRBV5-8	-	-	TRBJ2-7	CASSLQGAGTYEQYF	TGTGCCAGCAGCTTGCAAGGGGCTGGCACCTACGAGCAGTACTTC
TRBV7-2	TRBD2	-	TRBJ2-5	CASSLAGTSGSMETQYF	TGTGCCAGCAGCTTAGCCGGGACTAGCGGGAGTATGGAGACCCAGTACTTC
TRBV11-1	-	-	TRBJ2-1	CASSLLVADSSYNEQFF	TGTGCCAGCAGCTTATTGGTAGCGGATAGCTCCTACAATGAGCAGTTCTTC
TRBV7-9	TRBD2	few	TRBJ2-1	CASSTLAGVGYNEQFF	TGTGCCAGCAGCACCCTAGCGGGAGTTGGCTACAATGAGCAGTTCTTC
TRBV5-8	TRBD1	-	TRBJ2-1	CASRSTPGQTHNEQFF	TGTGCCAGCAGATCAACGCCGGGACAGACACACAATGAGCAGTTCTTC
TRBV29-1	TRBD1	-	TRBJ2-3	CSVERADRGRDTQYF	TGCAGCGTTGAACGAGCGGACAGGGGGAGGGATACGCAGTATTTT
TRBV11-2	TRBD2	-	TRBJ2-2	CASSKDRQAGRANTGELFF	TGTGCCAGCAGTAAGGATCGTCAAGCGGGGAGGGCGAACACCGGGGAGCTGTTTTTT
TRBV28	TRBD2	-	TRBJ2-7	CASSLGLAGSSYEQYF	TGTGCCAGCAGTCTCGGACTAGCGGGGAGCTCCTACGAGCAGTACTTC